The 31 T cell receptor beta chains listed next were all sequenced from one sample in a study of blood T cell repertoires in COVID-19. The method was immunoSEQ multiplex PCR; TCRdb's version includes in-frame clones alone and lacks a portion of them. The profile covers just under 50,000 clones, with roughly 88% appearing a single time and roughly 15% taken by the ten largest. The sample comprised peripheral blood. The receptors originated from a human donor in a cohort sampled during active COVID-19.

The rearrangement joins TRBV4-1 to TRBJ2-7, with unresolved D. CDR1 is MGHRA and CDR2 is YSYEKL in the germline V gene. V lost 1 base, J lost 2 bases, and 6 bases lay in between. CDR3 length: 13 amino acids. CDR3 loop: CASSQGEAYEQYF. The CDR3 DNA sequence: TGCGCCAGCAGCCAAGGAGAGGCCTACGAGCAGTACTTC.

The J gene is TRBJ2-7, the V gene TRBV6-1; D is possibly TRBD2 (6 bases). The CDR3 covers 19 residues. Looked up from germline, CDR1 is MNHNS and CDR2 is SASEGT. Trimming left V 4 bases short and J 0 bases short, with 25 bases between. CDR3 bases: TGTGCCAGCAGTGGGAACAGGACCCCCCCGGGAGCGGACTCCTACGAGCAGTACTTC. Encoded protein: CASSGNRTPPGADSYEQYF.

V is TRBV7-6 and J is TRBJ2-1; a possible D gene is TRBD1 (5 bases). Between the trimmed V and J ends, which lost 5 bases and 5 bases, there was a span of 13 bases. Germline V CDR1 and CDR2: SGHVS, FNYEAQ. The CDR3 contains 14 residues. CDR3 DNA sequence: TGTGCCAGCAGCCCAAGCAGGGCTAACAATGAGCAGTTCTTC. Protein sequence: CASSPSRANNEQFF.

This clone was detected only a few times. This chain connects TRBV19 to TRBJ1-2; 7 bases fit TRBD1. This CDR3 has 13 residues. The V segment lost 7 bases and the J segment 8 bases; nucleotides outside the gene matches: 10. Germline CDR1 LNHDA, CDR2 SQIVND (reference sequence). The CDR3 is CASTSRGFEGYTF. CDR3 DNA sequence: TGTGCCAGTACCAGCAGGGGGTTCGAAGGCTACACCTTC. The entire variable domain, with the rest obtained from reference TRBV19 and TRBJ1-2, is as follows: DGGITQSPKYLFRKEGQNVTLSCEQNLNHDAMYWYRQDPGQGLRLIYYSQIVNDFQKGDIAEGYSVSREKKESFPLTVTSAQKNPTAFYLCASTSRGFEGYTFGSGTRLTVV.

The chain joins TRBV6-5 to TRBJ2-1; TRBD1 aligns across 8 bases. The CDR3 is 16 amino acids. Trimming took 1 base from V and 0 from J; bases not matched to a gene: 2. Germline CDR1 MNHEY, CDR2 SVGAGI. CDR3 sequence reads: CASSYYRGSSYNEQFF. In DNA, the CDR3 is TGTGCCAGCAGTTACTACAGGGGGAGCTCCTACAATGAGCAGTTCTTC.

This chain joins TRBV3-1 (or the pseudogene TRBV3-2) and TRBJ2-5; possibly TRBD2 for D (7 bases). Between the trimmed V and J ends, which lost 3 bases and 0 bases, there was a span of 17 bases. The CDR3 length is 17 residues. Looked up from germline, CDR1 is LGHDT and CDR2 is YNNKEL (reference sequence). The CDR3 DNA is TGTGCCAGCAGCCAGTTCGTCGTGGGGGGGCACCAAGAGACCCAGTACTTC. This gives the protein CASSQFVVGGHQETQYF.

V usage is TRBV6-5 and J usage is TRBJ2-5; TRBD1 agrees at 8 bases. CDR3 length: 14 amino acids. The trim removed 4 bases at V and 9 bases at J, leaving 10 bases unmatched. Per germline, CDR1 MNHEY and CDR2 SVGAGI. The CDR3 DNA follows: TGTGCCAGCAGTTCGGACAGGGCAAACGGTCCCCAGTACTTC. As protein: CASSSDRANGPQYF.

CDR3 nucleotides: TGCGCCAGCAGCTTGGAACCCCTAGCGGGGGGGGTGAATGAGCAGTTCTTC. This sequence encodes CASSLEPLAGGVNEQFF. The rearrangement links TRBV5-1 to TRBJ2-1; TRBD2 matches 12 bases. From germline, CDR1 is SGHRS and CDR2 YFSETQ. The CDR3 runs 17 residues. J lost 7 bases, V lost 0 bases, and 8 bases had no gene match.

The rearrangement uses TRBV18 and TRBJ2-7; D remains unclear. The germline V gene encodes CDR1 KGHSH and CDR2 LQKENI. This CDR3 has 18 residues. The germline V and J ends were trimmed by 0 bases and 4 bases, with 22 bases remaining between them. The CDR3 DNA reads TGTGCCAGCTCACCACCGGTCCATCTAGACTCCCCTCTTTACGAGCAGTACTTC. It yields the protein CASSPPVHLDSPLYEQYF.

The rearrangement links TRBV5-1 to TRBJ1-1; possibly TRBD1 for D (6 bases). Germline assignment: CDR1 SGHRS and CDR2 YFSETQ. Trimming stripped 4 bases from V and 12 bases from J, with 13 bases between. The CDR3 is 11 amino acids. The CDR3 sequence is CASSGAGETFF. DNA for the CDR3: TGCGCCAGCAGCGGGGCAGGGGAGACTTTCTTT.

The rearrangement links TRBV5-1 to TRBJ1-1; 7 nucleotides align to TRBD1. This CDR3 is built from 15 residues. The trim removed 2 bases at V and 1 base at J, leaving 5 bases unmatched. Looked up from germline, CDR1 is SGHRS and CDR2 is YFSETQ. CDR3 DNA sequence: TGCGCCAGCAGCTTTGCCGGGACAGCGAACACTGAAGCTTTCTTT. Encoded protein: CASSFAGTANTEAFF.

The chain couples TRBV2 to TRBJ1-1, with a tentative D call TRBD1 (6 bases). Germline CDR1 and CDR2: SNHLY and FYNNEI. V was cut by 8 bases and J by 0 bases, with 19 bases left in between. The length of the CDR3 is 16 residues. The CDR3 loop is CASQDSLAFMNTEAFF. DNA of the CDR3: TGTGCCAGCCAGGACAGCTTGGCTTTTATGAACACTGAAGCTTTCTTT.

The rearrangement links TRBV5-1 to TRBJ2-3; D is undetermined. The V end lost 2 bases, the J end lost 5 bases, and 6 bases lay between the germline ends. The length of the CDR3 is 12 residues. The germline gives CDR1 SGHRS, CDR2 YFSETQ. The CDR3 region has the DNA TGCGCCAGCAGCTTACAACGAGATACGCAGTATTTT. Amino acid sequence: CASSLQRDTQYF.

In DNA, the CDR3 is TGTGCCAGCAGCCCATCAGGGGGGAATTCACCCCTCCACTTT. The encoded protein is CASSPSGGNSPLHF. This rearrangement joins TRBV7-3 to TRBJ1-6; 7 nucleotides match TRBD1. Germline CDR1 and CDR2: SGHTA and FQGTGA. The CDR3 runs to 14 residues. V was pared by 5 bases and J by 7 bases, with 5 bases of the junction left unmatched.

The DNA of the CDR3 is TGTGCCAGCAGTAAAAACCCTCCGGGACTTAATGAAAAACTGTTTTTT. It is translated as CASSKNPPGLNEKLFF. The rearrangement links TRBV25-1 to TRBJ1-4; possible D gene TRBD1, 5 bases. CDR1 is MGHDK and CDR2 is SYGVNS in the germline V gene. The V and J ends lost 5 bases and 4 bases respectively, with 17 bases between them. The CDR3 loop spans 16 amino acids.

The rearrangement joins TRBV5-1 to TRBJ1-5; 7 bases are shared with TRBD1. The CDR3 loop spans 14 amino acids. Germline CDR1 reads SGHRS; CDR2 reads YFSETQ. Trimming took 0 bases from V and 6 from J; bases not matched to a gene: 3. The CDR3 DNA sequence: TGCGCCAGCAGCTTGGAGCCAGGGGGTCAGCCCCAGCATTTT. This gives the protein CASSLEPGGQPQHF.

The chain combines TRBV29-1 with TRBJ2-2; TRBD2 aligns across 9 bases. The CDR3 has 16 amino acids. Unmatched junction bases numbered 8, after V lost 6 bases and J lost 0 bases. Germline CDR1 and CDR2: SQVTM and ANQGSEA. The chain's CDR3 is CSVYLSGRTNTGELFF. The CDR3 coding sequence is TGCAGCGTCTACCTAAGCGGGAGGACGAACACCGGGGAGCTGTTTTTT.

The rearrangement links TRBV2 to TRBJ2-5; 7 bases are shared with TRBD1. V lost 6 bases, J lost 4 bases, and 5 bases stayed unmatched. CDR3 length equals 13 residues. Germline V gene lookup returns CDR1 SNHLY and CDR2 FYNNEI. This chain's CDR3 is CASSEDRLETQYF. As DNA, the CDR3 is TGTGCCAGCAGCGAGGACAGGTTAGAGACCCAGTACTTC.

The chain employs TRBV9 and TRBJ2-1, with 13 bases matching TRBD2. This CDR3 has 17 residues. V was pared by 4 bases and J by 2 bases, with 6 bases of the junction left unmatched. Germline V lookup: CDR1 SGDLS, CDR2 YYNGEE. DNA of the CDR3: TGTGCCAGCAGCCCTCGGACTAGCGGGAGTCCCTACAATGAGCAGTTCTTC. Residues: CASSPRTSGSPYNEQFF.

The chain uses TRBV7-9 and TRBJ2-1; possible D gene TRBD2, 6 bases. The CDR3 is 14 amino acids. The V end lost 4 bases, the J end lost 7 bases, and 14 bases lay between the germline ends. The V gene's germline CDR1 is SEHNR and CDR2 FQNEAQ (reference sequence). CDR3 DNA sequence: TGTGCCAGCAGCTCGCGGGGTATGGGAAATGAGCAGTTCTTC. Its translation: CASSSRGMGNEQFF. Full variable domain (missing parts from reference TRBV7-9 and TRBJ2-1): DTGVSQNPRHKITKRGQNVTFRCDPISEHNRLYWYRQTLGQGPEFLTYFQNEAQLEKSRLLSDRFSAERPKGSFSTLEIQRTEQGDSAMYLCASSSRGMGNEQFFGPGTRLTVL.

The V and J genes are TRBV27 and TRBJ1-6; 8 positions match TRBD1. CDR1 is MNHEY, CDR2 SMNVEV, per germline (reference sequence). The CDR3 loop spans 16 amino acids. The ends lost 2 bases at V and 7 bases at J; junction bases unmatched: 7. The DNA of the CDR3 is TGTGCCAGCAGTTTAGACCCGGACAGGGCAAATTCACCCCTCCACTTT. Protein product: CASSLDPDRANSPLHF.

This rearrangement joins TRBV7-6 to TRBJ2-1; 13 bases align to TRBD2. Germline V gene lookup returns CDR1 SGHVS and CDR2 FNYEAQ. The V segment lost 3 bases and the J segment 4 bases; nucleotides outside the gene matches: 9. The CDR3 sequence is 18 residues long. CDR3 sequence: CASSFRTSGSTGYNEQFF. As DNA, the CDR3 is TGTGCCAGCAGCTTTCGGACTAGCGGGAGTACCGGGTACAATGAGCAGTTCTTC.

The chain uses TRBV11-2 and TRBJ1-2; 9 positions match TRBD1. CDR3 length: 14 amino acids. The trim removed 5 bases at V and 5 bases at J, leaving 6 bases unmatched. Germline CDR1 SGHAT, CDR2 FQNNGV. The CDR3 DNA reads TGTGCCAGCAGCCCGGGGACAGGGAAATATGGCTACACCTTC. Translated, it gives CASSPGTGKYGYTF.

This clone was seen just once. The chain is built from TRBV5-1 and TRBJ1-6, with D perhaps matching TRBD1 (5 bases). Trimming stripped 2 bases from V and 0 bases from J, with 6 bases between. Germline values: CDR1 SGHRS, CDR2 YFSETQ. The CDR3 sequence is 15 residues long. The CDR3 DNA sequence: TGCGCCAGCAGCTTAGACAGCTCCTATAATTCACCCCTCCACTTT. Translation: CASSLDSSYNSPLHF.

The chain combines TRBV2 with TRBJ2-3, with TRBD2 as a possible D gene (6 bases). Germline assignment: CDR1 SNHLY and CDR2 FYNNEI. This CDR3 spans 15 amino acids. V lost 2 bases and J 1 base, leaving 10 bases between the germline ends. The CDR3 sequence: CASSEWGDRTDTQYF. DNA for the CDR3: TGTGCCAGCAGTGAATGGGGGGATCGCACAGATACGCAGTATTTT.

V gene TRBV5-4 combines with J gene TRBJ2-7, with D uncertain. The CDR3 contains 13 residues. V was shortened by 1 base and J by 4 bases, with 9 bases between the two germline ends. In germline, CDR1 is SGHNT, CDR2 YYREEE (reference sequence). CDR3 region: CASSLITGYEQYF. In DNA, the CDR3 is TGTGCCAGCAGCTTGATCACCGGTTACGAGCAGTACTTC.

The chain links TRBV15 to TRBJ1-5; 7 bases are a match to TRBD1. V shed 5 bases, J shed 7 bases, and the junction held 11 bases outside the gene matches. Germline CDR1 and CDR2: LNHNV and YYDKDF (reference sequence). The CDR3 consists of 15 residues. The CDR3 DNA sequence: TGTGCCACCAGCCTAGGAGACAGGGTCCACCAGCCCCAGCATTTT. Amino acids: CATSLGDRVHQPQHF.

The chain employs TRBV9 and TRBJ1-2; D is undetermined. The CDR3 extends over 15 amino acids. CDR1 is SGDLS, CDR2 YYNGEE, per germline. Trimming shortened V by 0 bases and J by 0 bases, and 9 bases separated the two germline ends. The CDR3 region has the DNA TGTGCCAGCAGCGTAGCCCCCGCAGCTAACTATGGCTACACCTTC. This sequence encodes CASSVAPAANYGYTF.

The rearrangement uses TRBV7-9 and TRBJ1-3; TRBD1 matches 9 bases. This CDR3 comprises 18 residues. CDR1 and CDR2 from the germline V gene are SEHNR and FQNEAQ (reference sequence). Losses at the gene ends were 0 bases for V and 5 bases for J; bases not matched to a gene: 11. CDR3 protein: CASSLALRRGQGRNTIYF. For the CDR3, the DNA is TGTGCCAGCAGCTTAGCCCTTCGCAGGGGACAGGGACGAAACACCATATATTTT.

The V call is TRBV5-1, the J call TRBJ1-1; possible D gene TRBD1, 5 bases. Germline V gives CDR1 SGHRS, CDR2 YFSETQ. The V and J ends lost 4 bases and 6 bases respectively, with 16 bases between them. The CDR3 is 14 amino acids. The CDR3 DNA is TGCGCCAGCAGCAAAGGGGTCAGCGTCGCTGAAGCTTTCTTT. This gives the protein CASSKGVSVAEAFF.

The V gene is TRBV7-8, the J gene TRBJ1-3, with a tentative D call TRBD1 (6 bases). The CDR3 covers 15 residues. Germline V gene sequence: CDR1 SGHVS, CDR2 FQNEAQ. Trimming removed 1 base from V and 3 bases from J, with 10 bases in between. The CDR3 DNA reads TGTGCCAGCAGCTTAGGGCAGGGGCATGGAAACACCATATATTTT. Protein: CASSLGQGHGNTIYF. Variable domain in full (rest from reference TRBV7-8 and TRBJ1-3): GAGVSQSPRYKVAKRGQDVALRCDPISGHVSLFWYQQALGQGPEFLTYFQNEAQLDKSGLPSDRFFAERPEGSVSTLKIQRTQQEDSAVYLCASSLGQGHGNTIYFGEGSWLTVV.